This T cell receptor beta chain was identified in a study of glioma-infiltrating T cells (dated by TCRdb to the mid-2010s). Background for the entire study: Glioma tissue, non-neoplastic brain tissue and matched peripheral blood mononuclear cells were used as sources from which TCR alpha- and beta-chain repertoires were sequenced. Three low-grade glioma patients, roughly eight primary glioblastoma patients, and three non-glioma patients who contributed non-neoplastic brain tissue made up the paired cohort. Each tissue-infiltrating repertoire was compared with the same patient's peripheral blood repertoire to measure divergence between tissue and blood T-cell populations. The research as a whole found: Tissue and blood shared very few CDR3 sequences, a result attributed to high CDR3 diversity and limited sampling. VJ-independent divergence between tissue and blood was lower than expected in non-neoplastic patients but higher than expected in all gliomas, particularly low-grade gliomas. Group comparisons were based on small numbers of patients: three non-neoplastic, three low-grade glioma and roughly eight glioblastoma patients.

This clonotype was counted only a few times. Its antigen is unknown. Per-nucleotide qualities are absent, and no much larger clonotype sits a single base away. Reading from cysteine to phenylalanine, the CDR3 counts 15 amino acids. Only CDR3 DNA remains: 45 bases, in frame from the first base. The germline V gene (reference sequence) supplies CDR1 SEHNR and CDR2 FQNEAQ. V and J are trimmed by 2 bases and 5 bases, and the gene matches miss 8 bases of the junction. The iRepertoire nested amplicon-rescue multiplex PCR (arm-PCR) platform was used to amplify TCR alpha and beta CDR3 regions from RNA. The input for one-step reverse transcription and amplification was 100-400 ng of either tissue mRNA or PBMC total RNA. After bead purification, a secondary multiplex PCR added Illumina adapters, and libraries were gel-purified between 200 and 400 bp. Demultiplexing relied on internal 6-nucleotide barcodes carried by the libraries. Libraries were sequenced on an Illumina MiSeq with 2x220 or 2x250 nucleotide paired-end reads. The study's processing was this. Paired reads were merged with FLASH 1.2.11 and aligned to the GRCh37 human genome with BWA-MEM before extracting TRA and TRB reads. V and J assignment used an IMGT-derived reference of cassette sequences and CDR3 motifs that included pseudogenes. Reads were translated in three frames, and productive CDR3s were defined as those with a C...FGXG motif and no stop codons. A clonotype was defined as a unique combination of a V-J cassette pair and a CDR3 amino acid sequence. Filtering of reads was based on Hamming distance, with the threshold set by the sequence error rate of each sample in mapped regions. TCRdb trimmed the raw reads at Q25, called clones with MiXCR and kept productive beta chains. When rows share a CDR3 protein, they turn into one entry using the most common DNA and genes. TCRdb, not the original authors, processed these V and J calls. This sample is represented by around 100,000 distinct CDR3 sequences; under 30% of them were singletons. The ten largest clones take up approximately 43% of the sample.

The sequenced sample consisted of glioma tissue, nonneoplastic brain tissue, or PBMCs (not recorded which). This receptor was obtained from a human donor with low-grade glioma or glioblastoma, undergoing nonglioma brain surgery, or in good health (not recorded which). This chain joins TRBV7-9 to TRBJ2-5, with 7 bases in between that match TRBD2. The CDR3 amino acid sequence is: CASSLPASGKETQYF. In nucleotide form, the sequence is TGTGCCAGCAGCTTACCGGCTAGCGGAAAGGAGACCCAGTACTTC. This CDR3, with the reference TRBV7-9 and TRBJ2-5 proteins standing in past its ends, gives the full variable domain DTGVSQNPRHKITKRGQNVTFRCDPISEHNRLYWYRQTLGQGPEFLTYFQNEAQLEKSRLLSDRFSAERPKGSFSTLEIQRTEQGDSAMYLCASSLPASGKETQYFGPGTRLLVL.